The clone carrying this TCR beta chain came up once. Both 60 Vbeta primers and 13 Jbeta primers went into the PCR. Using immunoSEQ multiplex PCR, the repertoire was profiled, and TCRdb retains in-frame clones only, with some absent. The table records over 100,000 clones, about four fifths of them present only once. The CDR3 consists of 18 residues. V lost 3 bases to trimming and J lost 0 bases; unmatched junction nucleotides: 12. From germline, CDR1 is SGHTA and CDR2 FQGNSA. The data were obtained in a study of cytomegalovirus exposure and HLA in healthy donors. The sample consisted of PBMCs. The source is a middle-aged woman in good health and CMV-seronegative. The V and J genes are TRBV7-2 and TRBJ2-7; 9 bases line up with TRBD2. The CDR3 DNA sequence: TGTGCCAGCAGCTTTACTCTAGCGGGACGGTACCCCTCCTACGAGCAGTACTTC. It codes for CASSFTLAGRYPSYEQYF.